These T cell receptor beta chains were read from a single sample in a study of blood T cell repertoires in COVID-19. Measured with immunoSEQ multiplex PCR; TCRdb has only the in-frame clones, and not every one. The sample has a few hundred thousand clones, around 92% seen once; the top ten hold approximately 1.2%. Sequencing used peripheral blood. The receptors were sampled from a man aged 35 to 55 with acute or convalescent COVID-19. Each CDR3 is given with its conserved first and last residue. Each record gives: J gene, V gene, clone size, D gene, CDR3 length, CDR3 DNA, CDR3 protein. The D gene is left open where the match is weak. Clone size is stated in some rows and not others, as once, few, many or a class when expanded.

TRBJ2-2	TRBV7-3	NA	TRBD1	16	TGTGCCAGCAGCGCTCCGGGACAGGGGGGGACCGGGGAGCTGTTTTTT	CASSAPGQGGTGELFF
TRBJ2-3	TRBV9	NA	TRBD2	15	TGTGCCAGCAGCGTAGGGACTAGCAACACAGATACGCAGTATTTT	CASSVGTSNTDTQYF
TRBJ1-1	TRBV6-2/TRBV6-3	NA	NA	13	TGTGCCAGCAGTTTGGGCCCTCCTATGAAAGCTTTCTTT	CASSLGPPMKAFF
TRBJ2-7	TRBV2	NA	TRBD1	13	TGTGCCAGCAGTCTACTCGACAGGGGCGAGCAGTACTTC	CASSLLDRGEQYF
TRBJ2-1	TRBV19	once	TRBD2	17	TGTGCCAGTACCATAGGGCCCAGCGGGAGTTCCTACAATGAGCAGTTCTTC	CASTIGPSGSSYNEQFF
TRBJ2-7	TRBV6-5	NA	NA	14	TGTGCCAGCAGAGGGACTTTCAGAGCCTACGAGCAGTACTTC	CASRGTFRAYEQYF
TRBJ1-2	TRBV24-1	NA	NA	12	TGTGCCACCAGGGCTCTACAGGGAACTTACACCTTC	CATRALQGTYTF
TRBJ2-1	TRBV9	NA	NA	13	TGTGCCAGCAGCGTAGGTAGTCGCGGTGAGCAGTTCTTC	CASSVGSRGEQFF
TRBJ2-3	TRBV6-1	NA	TRBD2	18	TGTGCCAGCAGTGATTTATCGGGACTAGCGGGAGGGCCGGATACGCAGTATTTT	CASSDLSGLAGGPDTQYF
TRBJ2-7	TRBV27	NA	TRBD2	14	TGTGCCAGCAGAATTAGCGGGGGGCTCTACGAGCAGTACTTC	CASRISGGLYEQYF
TRBJ2-7	TRBV5-5	NA	NA	16	TGTGCCAGCAGCTTGGGTGGGGAGAAGGTCTCCTACGAGCAGTACTTC	CASSLGGEKVSYEQYF
TRBJ1-5	TRBV28	NA	NA	12	TGTGCCAGCAACCTGTCGCGGCAGCCCCAGCATTTT	CASNLSRQPQHF
TRBJ2-7	TRBV11-2	NA	TRBD2	14	TGTGCCAGCAGCACGGGACTACCTTCCTACGAGCAGTACTTC	CASSTGLPSYEQYF
TRBJ2-7	TRBV19	NA	NA	14	TGTGCCAGTAGTGCGGGACTGACCTCCTACGAGCAGTACTTC	CASSAGLTSYEQYF
TRBJ1-5	TRBV27	NA	NA	13	TGTGCCAGCATGCGGGGTGTCAATCAGCCCCAGCATTTT	CASMRGVNQPQHF
TRBJ1-1	TRBV5-5	NA	TRBD1	16	TGTGCCAGCAGTCGGATGTCCGGGACAGGGGGCACTGAAGCTTTCTTT	CASSRMSGTGGTEAFF
TRBJ1-5	TRBV28	NA	NA	14	TGTGCCAGCAGGAGGGGGGGTTCCAATCAGCCCCAGCATTTT	CASRRGGSNQPQHF
TRBJ2-7	TRBV28	once	NA	14	TGTGCCTCCTTTCCTGGGCGGGAAACCTACGAGCAGTACTTC	CASFPGRETYEQYF
TRBJ1-1	TRBV28	NA	NA	13	TGTGCCAGCAGCCGGGCTTCACTAAAGGGGGCTTTCTTT	CASSRASLKGAFF
TRBJ2-7	TRBV5-1	NA	NA	14	TGCGCCAGCAGCTTGCAGTCGTTTGCATACGAGCAGTACTTC	CASSLQSFAYEQYF
TRBJ2-5	TRBV3-1/TRBV3-2	NA	TRBD1	16	TGTGCCAGCAGCAAAGCCGGGACAGGGGGCGTGGGGACCCAGTACTTC	CASSKAGTGGVGTQYF
TRBJ2-1	TRBV18	NA	NA	18	TGTGCCAGCTCACCACAATCGGACTGGGGGGTTTCCTACAATGAGCAGTTCTTC	CASSPQSDWGVSYNEQFF
TRBJ2-2	TRBV6-6	NA	TRBD2	17	TGTGCCAGCAGTCACCGGCGGGGGACTAGCGGGATCGGGGAGCTGTTTTTT	CASSHRRGTSGIGELFF
TRBJ1-1	TRBV9	NA	NA	13	TGTGCCAGCAGCGTATTCGGGAACACTGAAGCTTTCTTT	CASSVFGNTEAFF
TRBJ2-7	TRBV27	NA	NA	12	TGTGCCAGCAGGGGACTTAGCGACGAGCAGTACTTC	CASRGLSDEQYF
TRBJ2-7	TRBV6-5	few	NA	12	TGTGCCAGCAGTCCTACAGTCTACGAGCAGTACTTC	CASSPTVYEQYF
TRBJ1-1	TRBV7-3	NA	NA	14	TGTGCCAGCAGCTTACAGGGAGGAGGTACTGAAGCTTTCTTT	CASSLQGGGTEAFF
TRBJ1-5	TRBV19	NA	NA	16	TGTGCCAGTAGTACTCGGGGGGGGCTGGGCAATCAGCCCCAGCATTTT	CASSTRGGLGNQPQHF
TRBJ1-4	TRBV11-2	NA	NA	15	TGTGCCAGCAGCTTAGCCCCCAGGGCTAGTGAAAAACTGTTTTTT	CASSLAPRASEKLFF
TRBJ2-3	TRBV27	NA	NA	12	TGTGCCAGCAGTCCAACGGGGTCCACGCAGTATTTT	CASSPTGSTQYF
TRBJ2-3	TRBV9	NA	TRBD2	16	TGTGCCAGCAGCGCACCTAGCGGGGGGGCCGCAGATACGCAGTATTTT	CASSAPSGGAADTQYF
TRBJ1-1	TRBV16	NA	NA	15	TGTGCCAGCAGCCGATACAGGGTCGAGAACACTGAAGCTTTCTTT	CASSRYRVENTEAFF
TRBJ2-1	TRBV7-9	NA	TRBD2	18	TGTGCCAGCAGCTTAGGGCCGGGAGGGCCACGATCGAAACATGAGCAGTTCTTC	CASSLGPGGPRSKHEQFF
TRBJ1-2	TRBV30	few	NA	11	TGTGCCTGGAGTCCAGGGGCTGGCTACACCTTC	CAWSPGAGYTF
TRBJ2-5	TRBV6-5	NA	NA	13	TGTGCCAGCAGAACCACAGGGCGGGAGACCCAGTACTTC	CASRTTGRETQYF
TRBJ1-2	TRBV5-5	NA	TRBD1	17	TGTGCCAGCAGCTTGCGGGTCCGACAGGGCTCGGACTATGGCTACACCTTC	CASSLRVRQGSDYGYTF
TRBJ1-2	TRBV2	NA	TRBD1	16	TGTGCCAGCAGTGAAGCGGGGAACAGGGGCGTAAGGGGCTACACCTTC	CASSEAGNRGVRGYTF
TRBJ1-3	TRBV2	NA	NA	15	TGTGCCAGCAGTGAACTACAGAGCTCTGGAAACACCATATATTTT	CASSELQSSGNTIYF
TRBJ1-5	TRBV3-1/TRBV3-2	NA	NA	16	TGTGCCAGCAGCCATAAGGGGGAGGGGGGCAATCAGCCCCAGCATTTT	CASSHKGEGGNQPQHF
TRBJ2-7	TRBV4-1	NA	NA	14	TGCGCCAGCAGCCAAGTTACAGGGTTCTACGAGCAGTACTTC	CASSQVTGFYEQYF
TRBJ1-3	TRBV28	NA	TRBD1	17	TGTGCCAGCAGTTCCCAGCGGACAGGGATCTCTGGAAACACCATATATTTT	CASSSQRTGISGNTIYF
TRBJ2-5	TRBV5-1	NA	TRBD1	14	TGCGCCAGCAGCTCTGGACAGGGCGGCATCTCTGAGTACTTC	CASSSGQGGISEYF
TRBJ2-4	TRBV19	NA	NA	15	TGTGCCAGTAGTAAGGCGGCACTAGCCAAAAACATTCAGTACTTC	CASSKAALAKNIQYF
TRBJ2-3	TRBV18	NA	TRBD2	19	TGTGCCAGCTCACCATACCGGCCTAGCGGGGGAACTAGCACAGATACGCAGTATTTT	CASSPYRPSGGTSTDTQYF